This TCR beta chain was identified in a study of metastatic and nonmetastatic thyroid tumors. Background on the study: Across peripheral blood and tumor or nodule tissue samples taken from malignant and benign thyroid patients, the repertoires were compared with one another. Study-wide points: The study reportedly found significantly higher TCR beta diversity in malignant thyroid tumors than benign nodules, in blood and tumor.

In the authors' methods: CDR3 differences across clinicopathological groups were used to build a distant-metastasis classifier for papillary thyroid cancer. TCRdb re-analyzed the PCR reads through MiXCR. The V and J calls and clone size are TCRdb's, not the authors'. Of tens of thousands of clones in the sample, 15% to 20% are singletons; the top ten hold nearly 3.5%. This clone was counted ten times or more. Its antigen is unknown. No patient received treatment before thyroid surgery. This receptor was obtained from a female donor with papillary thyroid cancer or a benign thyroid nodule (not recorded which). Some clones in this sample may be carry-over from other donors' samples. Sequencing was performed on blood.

Here the CDR3 DNA reads TGTGCCAGCAGCTCGGACGGTTCCTACGAGCAGTACTTC. Its protein is CASSSDGSYEQYF. The chain recombines TRBV11-1 with TRBJ2-7; D remains unclear. CDR3 length equals 13 residues. The V end lost 4 bases, the J end lost 1 base, and 8 bases lay between the germline ends. CDR1 is SGHAT, CDR2 FQDESV, per germline (reference sequence).